This T cell receptor beta chain was recovered during a study of beta chain features in type 1 diabetes. Study outcomes and limitations: Moderately but significantly shorter TCRB CDR3s were found in Type 1 diabetes patients in all four CD4+ subsets.

Reverse transcription of all isolated RNA meant that expressed TCRB transcripts were sequenced. Libraries were prepared by immunoSEQ multiplex PCR; TCRdb keeps only in-frame clonotypes and omits some of them. The sample includes 250,000 to 350,000 clones, 14% to 15% of them seen just once. Germline loops: CDR1 SNHLY, CDR2 FYNNEI. With 9 bases clipped from V and 5 bases from J, the junction kept 7 bases outside the gene matches. This CDR3 region has 13 residues. This clone was seen more than once but under ten times. What it binds is unknown. This rearrangement joins TRBV2 to TRBJ2-5, with 9 bases identical to TRBD1. Specimen: naive CD4+ T cells from blood. The clonotype comes from a man aged 18 to 30 with type 1 diabetes. CDR3 sequence reads: CARRDRVVETQYF. The CDR3 DNA reads as TGTGCCAGGAGGGACAGGGTAGTCGAGACCCAGTACTTC.